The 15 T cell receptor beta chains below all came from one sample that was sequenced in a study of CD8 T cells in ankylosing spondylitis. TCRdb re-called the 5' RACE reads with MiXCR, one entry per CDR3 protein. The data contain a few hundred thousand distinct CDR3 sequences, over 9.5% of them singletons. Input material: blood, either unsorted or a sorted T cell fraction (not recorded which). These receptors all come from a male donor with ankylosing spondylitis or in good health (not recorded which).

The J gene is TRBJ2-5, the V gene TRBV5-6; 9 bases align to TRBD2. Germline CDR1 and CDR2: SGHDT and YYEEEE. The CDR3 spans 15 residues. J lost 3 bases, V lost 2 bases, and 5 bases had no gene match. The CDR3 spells CASSFWRGGKETQYF. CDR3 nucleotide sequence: TGTGCCAGCAGCTTCTGGCGGGGGGGGAAAGAGACCCAGTACTTC.

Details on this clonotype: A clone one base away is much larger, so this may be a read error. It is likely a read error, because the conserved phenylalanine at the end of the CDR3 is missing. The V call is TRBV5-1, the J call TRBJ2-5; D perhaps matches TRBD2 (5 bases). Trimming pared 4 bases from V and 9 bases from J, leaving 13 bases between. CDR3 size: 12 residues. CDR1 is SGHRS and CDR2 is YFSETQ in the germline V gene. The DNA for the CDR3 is TGCGCCAGCAGCCCGGACTCTGCGGCCCAGTACCTC. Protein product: CASSPDSAAQYL.

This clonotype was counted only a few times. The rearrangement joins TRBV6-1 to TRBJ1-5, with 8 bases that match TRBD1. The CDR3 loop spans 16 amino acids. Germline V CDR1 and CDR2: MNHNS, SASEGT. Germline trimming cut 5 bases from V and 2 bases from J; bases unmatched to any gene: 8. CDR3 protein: CASSPYLTGGNQPQHF. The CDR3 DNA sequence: TGTGCCAGCAGTCCCTACCTGACAGGGGGCAATCAGCCCCAGCATTTT.

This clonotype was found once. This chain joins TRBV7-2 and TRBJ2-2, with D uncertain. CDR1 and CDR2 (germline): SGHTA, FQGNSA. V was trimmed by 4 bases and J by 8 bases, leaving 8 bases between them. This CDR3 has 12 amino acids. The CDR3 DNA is TGTGCCAGCAGCTCTAGTGTGGGGGAGCTGTTTTTT. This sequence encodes CASSSSVGELFF.

The CDR3 nucleotides are TGTGCCAGCAACGTACAGGGGACTGGAAACACCATATATTTT. This gives the protein CASNVQGTGNTIYF. This chain links TRBV12-3 or TRBV12-4 with TRBJ1-3, with 7 positions matching TRBD1. The CDR3 consists of 14 residues. J gave up 2 bases and V 7 bases, and 5 bases lay outside the gene matches.

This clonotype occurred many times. The CDR3 DNA reads as TGTGCCAGCAGCTCCCTGGGACTAGCAGAAGAGACCCAGTACTTC. Residues: CASSSLGLAEETQYF. The V gene is TRBV7-9, the J gene TRBJ2-5; 9 positions match TRBD2. This CDR3 region has 15 residues. V shed 4 bases and J 3 bases; nucleotides not matched to a gene: 6. The V gene's germline CDR1 is SEHNR and CDR2 FQNEAQ (reference sequence).

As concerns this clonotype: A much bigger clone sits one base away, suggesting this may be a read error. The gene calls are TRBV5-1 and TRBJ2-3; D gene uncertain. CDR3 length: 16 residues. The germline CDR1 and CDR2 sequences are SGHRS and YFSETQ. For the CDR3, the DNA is TGCGCCAACAGCCCCGCGATAGAGTTGTTCACAGATACGCAGTATTTT. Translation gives CANSPAIELFTDTQYF.

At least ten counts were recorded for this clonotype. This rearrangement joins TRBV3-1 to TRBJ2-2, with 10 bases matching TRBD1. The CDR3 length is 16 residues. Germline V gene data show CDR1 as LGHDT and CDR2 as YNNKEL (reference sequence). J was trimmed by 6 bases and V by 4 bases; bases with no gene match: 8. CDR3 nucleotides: TGTGCCAGCAGCCCACGGGACAGGGGATCTGCCGGGGAGCTGTTTTTT. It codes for CASSPRDRGSAGELFF.

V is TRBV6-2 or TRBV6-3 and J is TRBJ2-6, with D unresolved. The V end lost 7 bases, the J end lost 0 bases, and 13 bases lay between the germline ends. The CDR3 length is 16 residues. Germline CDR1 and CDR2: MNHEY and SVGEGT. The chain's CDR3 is CASTYLTVSGANVLTF. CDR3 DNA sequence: TGTGCCAGCACCTACCTTACCGTCTCTGGGGCCAACGTCCTGACTTTC.

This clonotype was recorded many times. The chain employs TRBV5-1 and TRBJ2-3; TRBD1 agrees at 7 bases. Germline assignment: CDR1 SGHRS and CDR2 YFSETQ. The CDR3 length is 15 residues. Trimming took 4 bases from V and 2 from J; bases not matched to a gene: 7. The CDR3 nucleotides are TGCGCCAGCAGCCCAGGGACAGTCAACACAGATACGCAGTATTTT. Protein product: CASSPGTVNTDTQYF.

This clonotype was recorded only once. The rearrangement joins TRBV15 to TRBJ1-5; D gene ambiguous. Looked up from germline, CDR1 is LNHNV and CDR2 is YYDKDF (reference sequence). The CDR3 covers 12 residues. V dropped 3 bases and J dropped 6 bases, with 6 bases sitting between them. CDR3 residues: CATSRGLQPQHF. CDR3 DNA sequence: TGTGCCACCAGCAGGGGTCTTCAGCCCCAGCATTTT. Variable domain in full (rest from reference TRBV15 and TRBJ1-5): DAMVIQNPRYQVTQFGKPVTLSCSQTLNHNVMYWYQQKSSQAPKLLFHYYDKDFNNEADTPDNFQSRRPNTSFCFLDIRSPGLGDTAMYLCATSRGLQPQHFGDGTRLSIL.

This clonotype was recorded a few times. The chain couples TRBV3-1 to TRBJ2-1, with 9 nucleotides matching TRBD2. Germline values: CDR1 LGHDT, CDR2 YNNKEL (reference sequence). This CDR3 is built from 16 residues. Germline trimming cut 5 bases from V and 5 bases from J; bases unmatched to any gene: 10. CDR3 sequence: CASSARERGAHNEQFF. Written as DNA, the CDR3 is TGTGCCAGCAGCGCAAGGGAGCGGGGGGCCCACAATGAGCAGTTCTTC.

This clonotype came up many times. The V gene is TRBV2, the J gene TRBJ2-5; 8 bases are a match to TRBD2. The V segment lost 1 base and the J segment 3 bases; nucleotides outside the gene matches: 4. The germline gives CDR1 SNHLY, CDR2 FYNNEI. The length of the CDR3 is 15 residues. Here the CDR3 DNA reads TGTGCCAGCAGTGAAGGAGCGGGGGTTGAAGAGACCCAGTACTTC. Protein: CASSEGAGVEETQYF.

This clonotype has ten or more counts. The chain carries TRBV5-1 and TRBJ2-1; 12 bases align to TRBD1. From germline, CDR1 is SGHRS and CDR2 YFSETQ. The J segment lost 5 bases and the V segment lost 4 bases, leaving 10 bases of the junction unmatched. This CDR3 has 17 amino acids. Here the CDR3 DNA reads TGCGCCAGCAGCCGAACCGGGACAGGGGGCCGAGACAATGAGCAGTTCTTC. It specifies CASSRTGTGGRDNEQFF. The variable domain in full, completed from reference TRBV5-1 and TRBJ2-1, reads KAGVTQTPRYLIKTRGQQVTLSCSPISGHRSVSWYQQTPGQGLQFLFEYFSETQRNKGNFPGRFSGRQFSNSRSEMNVSTLELGDSALYLCASSRTGTGGRDNEQFFGPGTRLTVL.

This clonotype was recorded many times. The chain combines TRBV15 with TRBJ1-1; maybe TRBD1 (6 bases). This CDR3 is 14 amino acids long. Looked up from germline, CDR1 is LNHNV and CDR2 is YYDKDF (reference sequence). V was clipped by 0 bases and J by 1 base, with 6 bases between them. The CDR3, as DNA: TGTGCCACCAGCAGAGAAGGGGGGAACACTGAAGCTTTCTTT. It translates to CATSREGGNTEAFF.